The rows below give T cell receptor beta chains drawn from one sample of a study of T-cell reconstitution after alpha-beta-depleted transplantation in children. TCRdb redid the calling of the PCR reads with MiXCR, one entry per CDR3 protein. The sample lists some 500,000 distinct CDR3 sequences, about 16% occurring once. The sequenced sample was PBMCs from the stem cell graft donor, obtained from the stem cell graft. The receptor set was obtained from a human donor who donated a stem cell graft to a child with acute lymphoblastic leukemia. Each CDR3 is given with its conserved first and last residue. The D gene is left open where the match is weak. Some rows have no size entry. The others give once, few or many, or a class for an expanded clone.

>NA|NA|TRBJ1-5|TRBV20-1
TGCAGTGCCGGGAGGTCTCGGCCCCAGCATTTT
CSAGRSRPQHF
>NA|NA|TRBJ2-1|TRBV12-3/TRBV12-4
TGTGCCAGCAGACGGACGGACGGTCATAGGGACAATGAGCAGTTCTTC
CASRRTDGHRDNEQFF
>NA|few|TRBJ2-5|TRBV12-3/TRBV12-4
TGTGCCAGCAGTTTATTCGTCGGGTCCGTCTCAGAGACCCAGTACTTC
CASSLFVGSVSETQYF
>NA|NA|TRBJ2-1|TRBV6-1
TGTGCCAGCAGTCCCCGACTGGGTGGTGAGCAGTTCTTC
CASSPRLGGEQFF
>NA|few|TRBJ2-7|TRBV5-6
TGTGCCAGCAGCGTCCCCGGGACACCCAGTAGAGGGGAGCAGTACTTC
CASSVPGTPSRGEQYF
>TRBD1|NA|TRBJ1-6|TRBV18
TGTGCCAGCTCACGGGACAGGGATAATTCACCCCTCCACTTT
CASSRDRDNSPLHF
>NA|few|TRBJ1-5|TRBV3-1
TGTGCCAGCAGCCAAGCACGTAGCAATCAGCCCCAGCATTTT
CASSQARSNQPQHF
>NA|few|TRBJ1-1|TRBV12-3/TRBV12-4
TGTGCCAGCGAGGGGACGGCCAACACTGAAGCTTTCTTT
CASEGTANTEAFF
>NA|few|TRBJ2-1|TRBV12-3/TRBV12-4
TGTGCCAGCAGGGAGGGATTCAGCTCCTACAATGAGCAGTTCTTC
CASREGFSSYNEQFF
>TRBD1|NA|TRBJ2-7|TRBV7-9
TGTGCCAGCAGCTTTACAGGGACAGGGGGCAACGAGCAGTACTTC
CASSFTGTGGNEQYF
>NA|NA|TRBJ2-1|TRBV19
TGTGCCAGTCGGTTCGGAAACAATGAGCAGTTCTTC
CASRFGNNEQFF
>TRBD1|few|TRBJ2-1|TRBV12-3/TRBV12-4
TGTGCCAGCGGGATCGAGGACAGGGGTAGAGATGAGCAGTTCTTC
CASGIEDRGRDEQFF
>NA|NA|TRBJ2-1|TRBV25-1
TGTGCCAGCACGGGCGCAAATGAGCAGTTCTTC
CASTGANEQFF